The T cell receptor (beta chain) under discussion was sequenced for a study of T cells in Graves' hyperthyroidism and ophthalmopathy. Amplified TCR beta CDR3 regions came from RNA transcripts. During a first-round RT-PCR of the TCR CDR3, the HTBI primer set was used. TCRdb re-analysed the multiplex PCR reads in MiXCR, keeping a single row per CDR3 protein. The profile shows 500,000 to 600,000 distinct CDR3 sequences, roughly a sixth of them singletons. This clonotype was seen a few times. V lost 0 bases and J lost 7, with 16 bases in between. Germline-derived CDR1 and CDR2 are SGHNT and YYREEE (reference sequence). The CDR3 is made up of 16 amino acids.

This receptor was obtained from a young woman with Graves' hyperthyroidism. The chain combines TRBV5-4 with TRBJ2-2; either TRBD1 or TRBD2 may fit D (5 bases each). The sample was blood. CDR3 DNA: TGTGCCAGCAGCTTGGGAGGGCAGGGTTATGGCGGGGAGCTGTTTTTT. It yields the protein CASSLGGQGYGGELFF.